The 19 T cell receptor beta chains below come from one sample, sequenced in a study of type 1 and type 2 diabetes patients. Genomic DNA was the PCR template. The TCR beta CDR3 region was amplified using 30 forward and 13 reverse primers. TCRdb analysed the multiplex PCR reads with MiXCR anew, one entry per CDR3 protein. The sample contains under 300,000 distinct CDR3 sequences, 40% to 50% of which appear only once. Material: peripheral blood mononuclear cells (PBMCs). The receptors shown here come from a man aged 18 to 35 with type 2 diabetes.

V usage is TRBV30 and J usage is TRBJ1-4; TRBD1 is a possible D gene (6 bases). Germline V CDR1 and CDR2: GTSNPN, SVGIG (reference sequence). This CDR3 region has 14 residues. The V and J ends lost 4 bases and 6 bases respectively, with 15 bases between them. The CDR3 DNA follows: TGTGCCTGGAACCTTCGACAGGAGGATGAAAAACTGTTTTTT. This translates into CAWNLRQEDEKLFF. Based on the CDR3 plus reference TRBV30 and TRBJ1-4, the full variable domain is SQTIHQWPATLVQPVGSPLSLECTVEGTSNPNLYWYRQAAGRGLQLLFYSVGIGQISSEVPQNLSASRPQDRQFILSSKKLLLSDSGFYLCAWNLRQEDEKLFFGSGTQLSVL.

There are a few counts of this clonotype. The chain links TRBV29-1 to TRBJ1-1; TRBD1 might be the D (5 bases). V gave up 7 bases and J gave up 5 bases, with 17 bases separating them. Germline lookup yields CDR1 SQVTM and CDR2 ANQGSEA. The CDR3 spans 13 residues. CDR3 in DNA: TGCAGCGCGGGGGAGGGAAGTAAGACTGAAGCTTTCTTT. Its translation: CSAGEGSKTEAFF.

This clonotype appeared a single time. The rearrangement links TRBV6-5 to TRBJ1-1; D gene ambiguous. The CDR3 runs 13 residues. Between the trimmed V and J ends, which lost 7 bases and 0 bases, there was a span of 9 bases. In germline, CDR1 is MNHEY, CDR2 SVGAGI. The CDR3 bases are TGTGCCAGCAATCGCAGACTGAACACTGAAGCTTTCTTT. This gives the protein CASNRRLNTEAFF.

This rearrangement joins TRBV28 to TRBJ1-1; D gene ambiguous. This CDR3 comprises 17 residues. Looked up from germline, CDR1 is MDHEN and CDR2 is SYDVKM. Trimming removed 3 bases from V and 0 bases from J, with 17 bases in between. The CDR3 nucleotides read TGTGCCAGCAGTTTCGACCTGGAGGGCCTTATGAACACTGAAGCTTTCTTT. Protein: CASSFDLEGLMNTEAFF. Together with reference TRBV28 and TRBJ1-1, the CDR3 gives the full variable domain: DVKVTQSSRYLVKRTGEKVFLECVQDMDHENMFWYRQDPGLGLRLIYFSYDVKMKEKGDIPEGYSVSREKKERFSLILESASTNQTSMYLCASSFDLEGLMNTEAFFGQGTRLTVV.

In this sample, this clonotype turned up once. Mismatch with germline at one junction end may stem from a read error. J is TRBJ2-1 and V is TRBV30; maybe TRBD1 (6 bases). CDR3 length: 15 amino acids. Germline lookup yields CDR1 GTSNPN and CDR2 SVGIG (reference sequence). The CDR3 region is CAWGETGGPYSEQFF. DNA of the CDR3: TGTGCCTGGGGCGAAACTGGGGGCCCTTACAGTGAGCAGTTCTTC.

This chain links TRBV19 with TRBJ2-7; 8 nucleotides agree with TRBD1. Germline CDR1 and CDR2: LNHDA and SQIVND (reference sequence). The CDR3 sequence is 16 residues long. The V and J ends lost 5 bases and 5 bases, in that order; junction bases with no gene match: 14. Here the CDR3 DNA reads TGTGCCAGTAGTTTCAGGGGGCTCCCGAAGTCCAACGAGCAGTACTTC. Protein sequence: CASSFRGLPKSNEQYF.

Ten or more counts support this clonotype. The rearrangement uses TRBV20-1 and TRBJ1-1; D not resolved. The CDR3 sequence is 11 residues long. Germline V gene data show CDR1 as DFQATT and CDR2 as SNEGSKA (reference sequence). Trimming pared 3 bases from V and 7 bases from J, leaving 9 bases between. CDR3 bases: TGCAGTGCTAGCGACCACGGTGAAGCTTTCTTT. This gives the protein CSASDHGEAFF.

V and J are TRBV13 and TRBJ2-5; TRBD2 agrees at 8 bases. There are 14 residues in the CDR3. CDR1 is PRHDT, CDR2 FYEKMQ, per germline (reference sequence). V shed 6 bases and J 1 base; nucleotides not matched to a gene: 4. CDR3 protein: CASSQRGPQETQYF. Written as DNA, the CDR3 is TGTGCCAGCAGTCAGCGGGGGCCCCAAGAGACCCAGTACTTC.

The rearrangement uses TRBV7-9 and TRBJ1-2; no firm D call. Deletions cut 0 bases from V and 1 base from J, with 6 bases between. CDR1 and CDR2 (germline): SEHNR, FQNEAQ (reference sequence). The CDR3 runs to 14 residues. The CDR3 bases are TGTGCCAGCAGCTTAGCGAGAATTAACTATGGCTACACCTTC. Translation gives CASSLARINYGYTF. The complete variable domain, with remaining parts taken from reference TRBV7-9 and TRBJ1-2, reads DTGVSQNPRHKITKRGQNVTFRCDPISEHNRLYWYRQTLGQGPEFLTYFQNEAQLEKSRLLSDRFSAERPKGSFSTLEIQRTEQGDSAMYLCASSLARINYGYTFGSGTRLTVV.

Concerning this clonotype: A much larger clone differs by one base, so this may be a read error. This chain links TRBV25-1 with TRBJ2-2, with D unresolved. The CDR3 consists of 14 residues. Germline V gene lookup returns CDR1 MGHDK and CDR2 SYGVNS. Trimming pared 3 bases from V and 4 bases from J, leaving 9 bases between. This CDR3 reads CASSDVARTGELFF. In DNA, the CDR3 is TGTGCCAGCAGTGATGTAGCTCGCACCGGGGAGCTGTTTTTT.

This clonotype was counted between two and nine times. This chain connects TRBV10-1 to TRBJ1-6; tentatively, D is TRBD1 (5 bases). V was shortened by 7 bases and J by 9 bases, with 25 bases between the two germline ends. The CDR3 contains 17 residues. Germline assignment: CDR1 WNHNN and CDR2 SYGVQD (reference sequence). The CDR3 DNA reads as TGCGCCAGCAAGGGAGGGACCGCTTTACCCTTAATTTCACCCCTCCACTTT. This gives the protein CASKGGTALPLISPLHF.

This clonotype was seen a handful of times. The chain links TRBV24-1 to TRBJ2-5; no reliable D call. V was cut by 8 bases and J by 3 bases, with 3 bases left in between. CDR3 length: 10 amino acids. The V gene's germline CDR1 is KGHDR and CDR2 SFDVKD. The CDR3 spells CATKEETQYF. For the CDR3, the DNA is TGTGCCACCAAAGAAGAGACCCAGTACTTC.

This clonotype was observed once. The chain has TRBV30 and TRBJ1-1; no reliable D call. The CDR3 is 14 residues long. The V end was cut by 2 bases, the J end by 2 bases, with 12 bases between. Per the germline V gene, CDR1 is GTSNPN and CDR2 is SVGIG (reference sequence). CDR3 amino acids: CAWSSRPFNTEAFF. CDR3 bases: TGTGCCTGGAGTTCGCGACCGTTTAACACTGAAGCTTTCTTT.

This clonotype was seen only a few times. The rearrangement uses TRBV27 and TRBJ2-7; D tentatively fits TRBD1 or TRBD2 (5 bases each). The CDR3 is 14 amino acids. V was trimmed by 0 bases and J by 2 bases, leaving 8 bases between them. The V gene's germline CDR1 is MNHEY and CDR2 SMNVEV (reference sequence). The CDR3 here is CASSLSGGPYEQYF. In nucleotides, the CDR3 is TGTGCCAGCAGTTTATCTGGGGGACCCTACGAGCAGTACTTC.

The CDR3: CSARTQPRRAPEAFF. DNA for the CDR3: TGCAGTGCTAGAACTCAACCAAGAAGGGCCCCTGAAGCTTTCTTT. This sequence joins TRBV20-1 and TRBJ1-1; D is undetermined. Per the germline V gene, CDR1 is DFQATT and CDR2 is SNEGSKA (reference sequence). The CDR3 covers 15 residues. V was shortened by 2 bases and J by 6 bases, with 19 bases between the two germline ends.

J is TRBJ2-5 and V is TRBV30; 14 bases map to TRBD2. CDR1 is GTSNPN and CDR2 is SVGIG in the germline V gene (reference sequence). The CDR3 consists of 15 residues. V trimming: 7 bases; J trimming: 7 bases; junction bases outside the gene matches: 11. The CDR3 loop is CASTGTSGSGGTQYF. In DNA form, the CDR3 reads TGTGCCTCCACCGGGACTAGCGGGAGTGGGGGGACCCAGTACTTC.

The chain joins TRBV28 to TRBJ1-1; D may be TRBD1 (5 bases). Trimming pared 6 bases from V and 5 bases from J, leaving 16 bases between. This CDR3 has 14 residues. Germline CDR1 and CDR2: MDHEN and SYDVKM. The chain's CDR3 is CASRRGPERTEAFF. The CDR3 DNA reads as TGTGCCAGCAGGAGGGGTCCTGAACGGACTGAAGCTTTCTTT.

V is TRBV7-2 and J is TRBJ2-5; the D gene is possibly TRBD2 (5 bases). CDR3 length equals 16 residues. With 5 bases removed from V and 2 bases from J, the gap between germline ends came to 18 bases. Germline CDR1 and CDR2: SGHTA and FQGNSA. The CDR3: CASSVDPGVIQETQYF. CDR3 DNA: TGTGCCAGCAGCGTGGACCCCGGGGTAATTCAAGAGACCCAGTACTTC.

The chain couples TRBV10-2 to TRBJ2-7, with D maybe TRBD2 (5 bases). CDR1 WSHSY and CDR2 SAAADI come from the germline V gene. The ends were cut back, 3 bases at V and 1 base at J, with 13 bases in the middle. The CDR3 consists of 15 residues. The CDR3 nucleotides are TGCGCCAGCAGTGAATCCAGGAGGTCTTCCTACGAGCAGTACTTC. Protein product: CASSESRRSSYEQYF.